A selection of T cell receptor beta chains follows, all from one sample in a study of shared clonotypes between healthy human individuals. Measured with immunoSEQ multiplex PCR; TCRdb has only the in-frame clones, and not every one. The data contain roughly 1,500,000 clones, around 98.5% of them singletons. Sequencing was done on a sample of naive CD4+ T cells sorted from blood. The receptors here all came from a man between 25 and 39 years old in good health. Each CDR3 is given with its conserved first and last residue. Each record gives: V gene, CDR3 protein.

v_gene: TRBV7-6; CDR3aa: CASSLEDFRTALSYEQYF
v_gene: TRBV28; CDR3aa: CASTTAPRNQPQHF
v_gene: TRBV7-2; CDR3aa: CASSLFGSGTSSGNTIYF
v_gene: TRBV9; CDR3aa: CASSPDPSTDTQYF
v_gene: TRBV2; CDR3aa: CASSLLSGVNYNEQFF
v_gene: TRBV11-2; CDR3aa: CASSPGTLSPLEQYF
v_gene: TRBV28; CDR3aa: CASSFNRVGEQYF
v_gene: TRBV5-1; CDR3aa: CASSLASKREGPNEQFF
v_gene: TRBV9; CDR3aa: CASSVAPHMSSYNEQFF
v_gene: TRBV5-4; CDR3aa: CASSLAGRRGDEQFF